This T cell receptor beta chain was documented in a study of T cell responses to AZD1222 COVID-19 vaccine. In the study overall: Recipients boosted at about 4 weeks or about 12 weeks are pooled.

Study-wide results and limits: Across the whole spike, CD4 TCRs peaked at regions 160-218 and 743-854. The donors showed a predominance of white British ancestry and of females, with possible underestimation of clonal diversity. Repertoire sampling occurred only after the peak T cell response.

In this sample, this clone turned up a few times. Its antigen is not identified. TCRdb keeps only in-frame clones here, not all; method: immunoSEQ multiplex PCR. The repertoire holds about 190,000 clones, with roughly 93% as singletons. The CDR3 consists of 11 residues. The germline CDR1 and CDR2 sequences are SQVTM and ANQGSEA. V was cut by 5 bases and J by 5 bases, with 9 bases left in between. The receptor comes from an adult in good health. Here the sequenced sample was peripheral blood, taken on day 0 of AZD1222 vaccination. This sequence joins TRBV29-1 and TRBJ2-5, with unresolved D. CDR3 DNA sequence: TGCAGCGTTTACCCGGCGGAGACCCAGTACTTC. It yields the protein CSVYPAETQYF.